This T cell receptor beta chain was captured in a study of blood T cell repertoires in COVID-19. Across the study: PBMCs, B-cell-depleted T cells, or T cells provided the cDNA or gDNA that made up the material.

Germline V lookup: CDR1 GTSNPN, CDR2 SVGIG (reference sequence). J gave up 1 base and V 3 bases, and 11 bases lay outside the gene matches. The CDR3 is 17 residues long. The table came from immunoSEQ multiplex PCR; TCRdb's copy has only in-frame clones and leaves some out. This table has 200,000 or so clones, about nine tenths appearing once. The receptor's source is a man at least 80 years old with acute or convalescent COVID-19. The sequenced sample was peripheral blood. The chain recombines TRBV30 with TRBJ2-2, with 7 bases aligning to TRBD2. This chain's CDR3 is CAWRSPRASGNTGELFF. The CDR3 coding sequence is TGTGCCTGGAGATCACCACGAGCTAGCGGGAACACCGGGGAGCTGTTTTTT. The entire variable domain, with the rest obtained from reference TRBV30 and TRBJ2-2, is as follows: SQTIHQWPATLVQPVGSPLSLECTVEGTSNPNLYWYRQAAGRGLQLLFYSVGIGQISSEVPQNLSASRPQDRQFILSSKKLLLSDSGFYLCAWRSPRASGNTGELFFGEGSRLTVL.